The following is a T cell receptor beta chain sequence with its context. The data were obtained in a study of T cells in Graves' hyperthyroidism and ophthalmopathy. Diagnosis of hyperthyroidism was new in patients aged 18 to 65, and its duration was under 2 months. Every diagnosis used clinical symptoms, serum thyroxine and TRAb, thyroid ultrasound and orbital computed tomography. V gave up 3 bases and J gave up 0 bases; unmatched junction bases: 11. The germline CDR1 and CDR2 sequences are SGHRS and YFSETQ. The CDR3 runs to 17 residues. RNA transcripts served as the template for amplifying TCR beta CDR3 regions. The TCR CDR3 was amplified in a first-round RT-PCR using the HTBI primer set. TCRdb re-derived calls from the multiplex PCR reads in MiXCR, one entry per CDR3 protein. The data hold approximately 270,000 distinct CDR3 sequences, with less than 15% observed a single time.

Sequenced: blood. The chain combines TRBV5-1 with TRBJ2-7; 8 nucleotides agree with TRBD2. The sequence derives from a woman in her thirties or forties with Graves' hyperthyroidism that later progressed to Graves' ophthalmopathy. The CDR3 bases are TGCGCCAGCAGCTGGGGGGTAGGAGCGGGAGTCTCCTACGAGCAGTACTTC. It specifies CASSWGVGAGVSYEQYF.